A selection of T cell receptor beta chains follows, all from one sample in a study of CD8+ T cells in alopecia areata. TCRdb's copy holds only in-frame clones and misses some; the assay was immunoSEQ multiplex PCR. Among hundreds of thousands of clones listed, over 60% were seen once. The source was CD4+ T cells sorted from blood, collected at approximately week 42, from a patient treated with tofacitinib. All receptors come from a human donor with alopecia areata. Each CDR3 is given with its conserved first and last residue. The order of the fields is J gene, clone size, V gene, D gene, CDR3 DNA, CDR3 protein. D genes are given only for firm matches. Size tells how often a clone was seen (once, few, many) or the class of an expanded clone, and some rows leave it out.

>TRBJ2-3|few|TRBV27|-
TGTGCCAGCAGTTTAAAGGCGGGGACCACAGATACGCAGTATTTT
CASSLKAGTTDTQYF
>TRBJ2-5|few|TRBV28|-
TGTGCCAGCAGTCGAGAGACCCAGTACTTC
CASSRETQYF
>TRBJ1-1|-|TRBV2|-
TGTGCCAGCAGACGCGAGGGGGACATGAACACTGAAGCTTTCTTT
CASRREGDMNTEAFF
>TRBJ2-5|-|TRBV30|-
TGTGCCTGGAGTACGCCGAAAACCCAGTACTTC
CAWSTPKTQYF
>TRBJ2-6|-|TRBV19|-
TGTGCCAGTAGTATTAGTAGGGACTCGGGGGCCAACGTCCTGACTTTC
CASSISRDSGANVLTF
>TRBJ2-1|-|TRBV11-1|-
TGTGCCAGCAGCCTCCCGGGGAATGAGCAGTTCTTC
CASSLPGNEQFF
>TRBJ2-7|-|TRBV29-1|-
TGCAGCGTTGGACACGGAAGCTCCTACGAGCAGTACTTC
CSVGHGSSYEQYF
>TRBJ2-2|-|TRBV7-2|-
TGTGCCAGCAGCAGATTCCCCGGACCTAGAACCGGGGAGCTGTTTTTT
CASSRFPGPRTGELFF
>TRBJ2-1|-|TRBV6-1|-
TGTGCCAGCGCACAAGGCTCCTACAATGAGCAGTTCTTC
CASAQGSYNEQFF
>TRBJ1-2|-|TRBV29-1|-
TGCAGCGTTGAAGAGGCCCGTAGCTACACCTTC
CSVEEARSYTF
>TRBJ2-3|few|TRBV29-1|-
TGCAGCTCCATAGCGATGTCAGATACGCAGTATTTT
CSSIAMSDTQYF
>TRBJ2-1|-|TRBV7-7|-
TGTGCCAGCAGCCCCAAGCTGAGGGGAGAGCAGTTCTTC
CASSPKLRGEQFF
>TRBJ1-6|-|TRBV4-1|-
TGCGCCAGCAGCCAAGAGGGGCAGCTAGGTACGGGCTCACCCCTCCACTTT
CASSQEGQLGTGSPLHF
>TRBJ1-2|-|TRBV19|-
TGTGCCAGTCAAAGGCGGGACTACGACTATGGCTACACCTTC
CASQRRDYDYGYTF
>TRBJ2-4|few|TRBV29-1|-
TGCAGCATCGAGGCAGGGACGGGCATTCAGTACTTC
CSIEAGTGIQYF
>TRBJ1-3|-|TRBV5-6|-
TGTGCCAGCAGCTCCGCAAACCGATACGGAAACACCATATATTTT
CASSSANRYGNTIYF
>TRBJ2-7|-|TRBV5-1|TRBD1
TGCGCCAGCAGACCGGGACAGGAGTACGAGCAGTACTTC
CASRPGQEYEQYF
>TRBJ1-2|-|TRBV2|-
TGTGCCAGCAGTGAGAGTAGGGGCTTCGACTATGGCTACACCTTC
CASSESRGFDYGYTF
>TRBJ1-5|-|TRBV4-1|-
TGCGCCAGCAGCCCGGTGTACAGCCGAGGTCAGCCCCAGCATTTT
CASSPVYSRGQPQHF
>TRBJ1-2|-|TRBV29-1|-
TGCAGCGTTGTAGGGCGGTACTATGGCTACACCTTC
CSVVGRYYGYTF
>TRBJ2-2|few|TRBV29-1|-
TGCAGCGCGAGACAGGGAGGCACCGGGGAGCTGTTTTTT
CSARQGGTGELFF
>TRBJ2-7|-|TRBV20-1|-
TGCAGTGCTAGGACAGGTTACGAGCAGTACTTC
CSARTGYEQYF
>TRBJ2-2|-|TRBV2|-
TGTGCCAGCAGTGAGAACTACAGGGTATCCGGGGAGCTGTTTTTT
CASSENYRVSGELFF
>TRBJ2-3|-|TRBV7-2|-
TGTGCCAGCAGCATTGGGACCTACCATACCAACACAGATACGCAGTATTTT
CASSIGTYHTNTDTQYF
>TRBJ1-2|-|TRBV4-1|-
TGCGCCAGCAGCCTGGAGGGGACAAACTATGGCTACACCTTC
CASSLEGTNYGYTF
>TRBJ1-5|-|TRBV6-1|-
TGTGCCAGCAGTGATCTTTTGGACAATCAGCCCCAGCATTTT
CASSDLLDNQPQHF
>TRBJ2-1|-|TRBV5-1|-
TGCGCCAGCAGCCCCAGGGTTACTAGGAGCTCCTACAATGAGCAGTTCTTC
CASSPRVTRSSYNEQFF
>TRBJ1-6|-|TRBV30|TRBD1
TGTGCCTGGAGTGGAGGGACAGTTAATTCACCCCTCCACTTT
CAWSGGTVNSPLHF
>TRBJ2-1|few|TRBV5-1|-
TGCGCCAGCAGCTTGGCAGGGAGCTCCTACAATGAGCAGTTCTTC
CASSLAGSSYNEQFF
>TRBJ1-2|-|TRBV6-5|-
TGTGCCAGCGGCGTAGGGGGGAACTATGGCTACACCTTC
CASGVGGNYGYTF
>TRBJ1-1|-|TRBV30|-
TGTGCCTGGAGTGTAGGGGAGAACACTGAAGCTTTCTTT
CAWSVGENTEAFF
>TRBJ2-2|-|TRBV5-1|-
TGCGCCAGCAGTCCACACAGGGACACCGGGGAGCTGTTTTTT
CASSPHRDTGELFF
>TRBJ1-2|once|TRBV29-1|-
TGCAGCGTTGACGGGGGAGCTAACTATGGCTACACCTTC
CSVDGGANYGYTF
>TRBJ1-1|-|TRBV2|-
TGTGCCAGCAGTCGTGACTTGGAAGCTTTCTTT
CASSRDLEAFF
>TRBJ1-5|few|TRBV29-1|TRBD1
TGCAGCGTGGGGACAGGGGCAATCAATCAGCCCCAGCATTTT
CSVGTGAINQPQHF
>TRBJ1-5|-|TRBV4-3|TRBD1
TGCGCCAGCAGCCAAGATCGGGACAGAGGACAGCCCCAGCATTTT
CASSQDRDRGQPQHF
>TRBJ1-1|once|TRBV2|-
TGTGCCAGCAGTGAAGCGCTTCCTAACACTGAAGCTTTCTTT
CASSEALPNTEAFF
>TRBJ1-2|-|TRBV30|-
TGTGCCTGGAGTGTACAAGTCACCAACTATGGCTACACCTTC
CAWSVQVTNYGYTF
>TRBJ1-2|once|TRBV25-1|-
TGTGCCAGCAGTGAAAGTAACAGGGATGGCTACACCTTC
CASSESNRDGYTF
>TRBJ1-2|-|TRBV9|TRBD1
TGTGCCAGCAGCGACAGGGGGTCGGCCTATGGCTACACCTTC
CASSDRGSAYGYTF
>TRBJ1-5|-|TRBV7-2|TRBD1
TGTGCCAGCAGCTTCCTGACGGGGACAGGGGCGGGTCAGCCCCAGCATTTT
CASSFLTGTGAGQPQHF
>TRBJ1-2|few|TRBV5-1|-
TGCGCCAGCAGCCCGACGACAGTCAATGCTAACTATGGCTACACCTTC
CASSPTTVNANYGYTF
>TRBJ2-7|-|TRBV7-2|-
TGTGCCAGCAGCCTTCTACGGAACTACGAGCAGTACTTC
CASSLLRNYEQYF
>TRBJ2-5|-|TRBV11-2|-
TGTGCCAGCAACTCCCCGGGTTCGGGGTCCGAGACCCAGTACTTC
CASNSPGSGSETQYF
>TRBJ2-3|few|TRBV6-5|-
TGTGCCAGCAGTTACTCCTGGGAACTCGATACGCAGTATTTT
CASSYSWELDTQYF
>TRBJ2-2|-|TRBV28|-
TGTGCCAGCAGCTCACCGGGACCTGGGGCCGCTGGGGAGCTGTTTTTT
CASSSPGPGAAGELFF
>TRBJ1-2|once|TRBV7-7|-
TGTGCCAGCAGCTCCGAGCGCCGGGCCTTC
CASSSERRAF
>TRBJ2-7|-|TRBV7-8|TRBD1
TGTGCCAGCAGCCGGTCCCAGGGGGAAGGGACCGAGCAGTACTTC
CASSRSQGEGTEQYF
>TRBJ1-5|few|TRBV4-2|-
TGTGCCAGCAGCCAAGGCTCAGATAGCAATCAGCCCCAGCATTTT
CASSQGSDSNQPQHF
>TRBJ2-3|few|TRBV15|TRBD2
TGTGCCACCAGCAGCTGGACTAGCGGGGGGTTAATCGCAGATACGCAGTATTTT
CATSSWTSGGLIADTQYF